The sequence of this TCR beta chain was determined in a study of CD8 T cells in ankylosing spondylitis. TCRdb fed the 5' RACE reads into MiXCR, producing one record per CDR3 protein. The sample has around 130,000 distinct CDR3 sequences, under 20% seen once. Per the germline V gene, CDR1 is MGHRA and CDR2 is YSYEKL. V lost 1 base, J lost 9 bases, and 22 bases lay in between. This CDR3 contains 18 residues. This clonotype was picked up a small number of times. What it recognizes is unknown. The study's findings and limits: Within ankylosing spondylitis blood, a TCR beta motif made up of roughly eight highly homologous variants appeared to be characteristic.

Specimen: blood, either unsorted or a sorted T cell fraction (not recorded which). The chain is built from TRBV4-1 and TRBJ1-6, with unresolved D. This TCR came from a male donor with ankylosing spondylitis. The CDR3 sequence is CASSQAETSARGGSPLHF. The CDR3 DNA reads TGCGCCAGCAGCCAAGCGGAGACGAGCGCTAGAGGAGGTTCACCCCTCCACTTT.